The sequence of this T cell receptor (beta chain) was determined in a study of glioma-infiltrating T cells. The study's findings and limits: Tissue-blood divergence was below expectation in non-neoplastic patients, above in gliomas.

Amplification of TCR alpha and beta CDR3 regions from RNA used iRepertoire nested multiplex PCR. One entry per CDR3 protein results from TCRdb running MiXCR on the multiplex PCR reads. The data contain approximately 120,000 distinct CDR3 sequences, 25% to 30% of them singletons. The V segment lost 3 bases and the J segment 6 bases; nucleotides outside the gene matches: 6. The V gene's germline CDR1 is ENHRY and CDR2 SYGVKD. The CDR3 sequence is 15 residues long. This clonotype was counted ten times or more. Its antigen is currently unknown. V gene TRBV10-3 combines with J gene TRBJ2-1; 9 bases match TRBD2. This TCR came from a human donor with low-grade glioma or glioblastoma, undergoing nonglioma brain surgery, or in good health (not recorded which). The sample comprised glioma tissue, nonneoplastic brain tissue, or PBMCs (not recorded which). The CDR3 DNA is TGTGCCATCAGTGAAGGGCGGGGGGGCTCCAATGAGCAGTTCTTC. Its translation: CAISEGRGGSNEQFF.